This TCR beta chain was identified during a study of blood T cell repertoires in COVID-19. How the authors handled the data: Reference gene primer amplification gave estimated nucleated cell counts. TCRdb keeps only in-frame clones here, not all; method: immunoSEQ multiplex PCR. That table supplies the V and J calls and clone size; D and trimming were determined from the DNA. The repertoire holds around 100,000 clones, about 90% seen once, with more than 5.5% in the top ten. Germline V CDR1 and CDR2: SGHDN, FVKESK. This CDR3 region has 16 residues. The V and J ends lost 1 base and 2 bases respectively, with 14 bases between them.

The chain employs TRBV14 and TRBJ2-5, with D unclear. Sequenced input: peripheral blood. The clonotype comes from a human donor in a cohort sampled during active COVID-19. CDR3 residues: CASSQGWATVQETQYF. The CDR3 DNA is TGTGCCAGCAGCCAAGGGTGGGCCACCGTACAAGAGACCCAGTACTTC.